The rows below give T cell receptor beta chains drawn from one sample of a study of blood T cells in healthy people across ages. MiXCR was run by TCRdb on the 5' RACE reads, yielding one entry per CDR3 protein. Of about 730,000 distinct CDR3 sequences in the sample, roughly two fifths were seen once. Sequenced: blood. These receptors were obtained from a woman aged 55-69 years in good health. CDR3s leave out the opening cysteine and the closing phenylalanine or tryptophan.

j_gene: TRBJ2-1; v_gene: TRBV27; CDR3aa: ASSLSRQRGGHEQF
j_gene: TRBJ2-5; v_gene: TRBV12-3/TRBV12-4; CDR3aa: ASNPSGGVRETQY
j_gene: TRBJ2-1; v_gene: TRBV11-3; CDR3aa: ASSLEASGGYNEQF
j_gene: TRBJ2-2; v_gene: TRBV20-1; CDR3aa: SASRSSGGLPGELF
j_gene: TRBJ2-3; v_gene: TRBV20-1; CDR3aa: SPRWGAASTDTQY
j_gene: TRBJ2-1; v_gene: TRBV29-1; CDR3aa: TGGAGYEQF
j_gene: TRBJ2-1; v_gene: TRBV5-1; CDR3aa: ASSGISRGLGSYNEQF
j_gene: TRBJ2-7; v_gene: TRBV6-2/TRBV6-3; CDR3aa: ASSKREGLLSYEQY
j_gene: .; v_gene: TRBV7-9; CDR3aa: ASSPIAGALGYEQY
j_gene: TRBJ1-1; v_gene: TRBV21-1; CDR3aa: ASSNRDRRTEAF
j_gene: .; v_gene: TRBV6-2/TRBV6-3; CDR3aa: ASRPPGRVSYNEQY
j_gene: TRBJ2-2; v_gene: TRBV12-3/TRBV12-4; CDR3aa: ASSLEVTNTGELF
j_gene: TRBJ1-6; v_gene: TRBV2; CDR3aa: ASSDLGTWNSPLH
j_gene: TRBJ2-1; v_gene: TRBV5-1; CDR3aa: ASSLGQTSLGDEQF
j_gene: TRBJ1-1; v_gene: TRBV5-1; CDR3aa: ASSPWLRDRLSEAF
j_gene: TRBJ1-2; v_gene: TRBV27; CDR3aa: ASALLPGYGYT
j_gene: TRBJ1-1; v_gene: TRBV20-1; CDR3aa: SAIKQGGTEAF
j_gene: TRBJ1-1; v_gene: TRBV29-1; CDR3aa: SGLGNTEAF
j_gene: TRBJ2-7; v_gene: TRBV3-1; CDR3aa: ASSQAPQTYEQY
j_gene: TRBJ1-3; v_gene: TRBV14; CDR3aa: ASTGPFTGNTIY
j_gene: TRBJ1-1; v_gene: TRBV12-3/TRBV12-4; CDR3aa: ASSFRREAF
j_gene: TRBJ1-2; v_gene: TRBV6-5; CDR3aa: ASSYSGGGGGYT
j_gene: TRBJ1-2; v_gene: TRBV29-1; CDR3aa: SVEDAGRDRGLYGYT
j_gene: TRBJ2-3; v_gene: TRBV6-5; CDR3aa: ASTNHLSRADTQY
j_gene: TRBJ2-1; v_gene: TRBV27; CDR3aa: ASNAWAGGDNEQF
j_gene: TRBJ2-2; v_gene: TRBV20-1; CDR3aa: SASILRGLDTGELF
j_gene: TRBJ1-6; v_gene: TRBV6-2/TRBV6-3; CDR3aa: ASTQRTAPLH
j_gene: TRBJ2-1; v_gene: TRBV25-1; CDR3aa: ASGVLAGNYNEQF
j_gene: TRBJ2-1; v_gene: TRBV10-3; CDR3aa: AISPWTRQHNEQF
j_gene: TRBJ2-1; v_gene: TRBV9; CDR3aa: ASSGRPGGDEQF
j_gene: TRBJ1-6; v_gene: TRBV2; CDR3aa: ASSDSGRVIAYNSPLH
j_gene: TRBJ1-1; v_gene: TRBV20-1; CDR3aa: SAEGGSGSWDTEAF